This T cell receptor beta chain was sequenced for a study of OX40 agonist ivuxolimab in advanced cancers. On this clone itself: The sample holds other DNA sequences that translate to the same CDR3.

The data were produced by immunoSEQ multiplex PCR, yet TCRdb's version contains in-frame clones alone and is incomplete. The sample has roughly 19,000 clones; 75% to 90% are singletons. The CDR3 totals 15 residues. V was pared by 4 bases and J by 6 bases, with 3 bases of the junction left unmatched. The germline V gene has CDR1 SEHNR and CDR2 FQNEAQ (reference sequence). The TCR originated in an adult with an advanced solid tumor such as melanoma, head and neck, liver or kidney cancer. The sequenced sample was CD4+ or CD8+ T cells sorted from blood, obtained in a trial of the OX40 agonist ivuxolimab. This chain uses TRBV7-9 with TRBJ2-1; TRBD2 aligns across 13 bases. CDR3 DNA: TGTGCCAGCAGCTCGGGACTAGCGGGACCCAATGAGCAGTTCTTC. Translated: CASSSGLAGPNEQFF.